These 29 T cell receptor beta chains share one sample of origin, sequenced in a study of early T cells in non-severe SARS-CoV-2 infection. TCRdb itself ran the 5' RACE reads through MiXCR, one entry per CDR3 protein. The repertoire holds approximately 67,000 distinct CDR3 sequences, with approximately 10% as singletons. The source material was whole blood. The source of these receptors is an adult who was a healthcare worker with PCR-confirmed SARS-CoV-2 infection or an uninfected control (not recorded which).

The chain combines TRBV6-2 or TRBV6-3 with TRBJ2-5, with 14 bases fitting TRBD2. Germline V CDR1 and CDR2: MNHEY, SVGEGT. The trim removed 5 bases at V and 5 bases at J, leaving 4 bases unmatched. The CDR3 is made up of 15 amino acids. The CDR3 sequence: CASSTRLAGGETQYF. DNA of the CDR3: TGTGCCAGCAGTACCCGACTAGCGGGAGGGGAGACCCAGTACTTC.

This clonotype was recorded many times. The CDR3 region is CASGTGNSPLHF. The CDR3 nucleotides read TGTGCCAGCGGGACGGGTAATTCACCCCTCCACTTT. The chain employs TRBV28 and TRBJ1-6; D might be TRBD1 (5 bases). Per germline, CDR1 MDHEN and CDR2 SYDVKM. The CDR3 runs 12 residues. V was cut by 8 bases and J by 6 bases, with 8 bases left in between.

This clonotype was observed at least ten times. The rearrangement uses TRBV7-8 and TRBJ1-5; D remains ambiguous. CDR3 size: 14 residues. The V end lost 6 bases, the J end lost 3 bases, and 12 bases lay between the germline ends. The germline V gene has CDR1 SGHVS and CDR2 FQNEAQ. The CDR3 protein is CASSYTKPNQPQHF. The CDR3 DNA reads TGTGCCAGCAGTTATACAAAGCCCAATCAGCCCCAGCATTTT.

By share of the sample, this clonotype is medium-sized. The chain combines TRBV6-4 with TRBJ2-2, with D possibly being TRBD1 or TRBD2 (5 bases each). Germline V lookup: CDR1 MRHNA, CDR2 SNTAGT. Trimming removed 4 bases from V and 4 bases from J, with 10 bases in between. CDR3 size: 14 residues. Written as DNA, the CDR3 is TGTGCCAGCAGTGCCGCAGGGACCACCGGGGAGCTGTTTTTT. This encodes CASSAAGTTGELFF.

At least ten counts were recorded for this clonotype. This chain links TRBV6-5 with TRBJ2-3; 9 nucleotides line up with TRBD2. There are 14 residues in the CDR3. After removal of 4 bases from V and 3 bases from J, the junction contained 2 bases not matched to a gene. Germline V lookup: CDR1 MNHEY, CDR2 SVGAGI. CDR3 protein: CASSSLAGTDTQYF. In DNA, the CDR3 is TGTGCCAGCAGTTCCCTAGCGGGAACAGATACGCAGTATTTT.

This clonotype was recorded many times. The CDR3 nucleotides are TGTGCCAGCAGCTCCGTTGGGGGAGTCGCCACAGATACGCAGTATTTT. This gives the protein CASSSVGGVATDTQYF. The rearrangement links TRBV7-6 to TRBJ2-3, with D perhaps matching TRBD1 or TRBD2 (5 bases each). Germline CDR1 and CDR2: SGHVS and FNYEAQ. Deletions cut 4 bases from V and 2 bases from J, with 16 bases between. The CDR3 runs to 16 residues. Full variable domain (outside the CDR3, taken from reference TRBV7-6 and TRBJ2-3): GAGVSQSPRYKVTKRGQDVALRCDPISGHVSLYWYRQALGQGPEFLTYFNYEAQQDKSGLPNDRFSAERPEGSISTLTIQRTEQRDSAMYRCASSSVGGVATDTQYFGPGTRLTVL.

Only a few counts were recorded for this clonotype. V usage is TRBV5-1 and J usage is TRBJ2-5, with no clear D. The CDR3 is 14 amino acids. The V end lost 0 bases, the J end lost 5 bases, and 11 bases lay between the germline ends. Germline V CDR1 and CDR2: SGHRS, YFSETQ. The CDR3 DNA follows: TGCGCCAGCAGCTTGGAAGGGCCTTCCGAGACCCAGTACTTC. Translation gives CASSLEGPSETQYF.

This clonotype was observed at least ten times. This chain links TRBV28 with TRBJ2-1, with D uncertain. The ends were cut back, 9 bases at V and 9 bases at J, with 9 bases in the middle. Germline assignment: CDR1 MDHEN and CDR2 SYDVKM. CDR3 length equals 10 residues. The CDR3, as DNA: TGTGCCAGTCTGGGTCGTGAGCAGTTCTTC. Protein: CASLGREQFF.

Many counts were recorded for this clonotype. The chain carries TRBV27 and TRBJ2-7; D uncertain. Germline CDR1 MNHEY, CDR2 SMNVEV (reference sequence). The V and J ends lost 5 bases and 0 bases respectively, with 17 bases between them. This CDR3 spans 16 amino acids. The CDR3 DNA reads TGTGCCAGCAGTCCCGAATGGGGATTCGTCTCCTACGAGCAGTACTTC. This sequence encodes CASSPEWGFVSYEQYF.

This clonotype was recorded at least ten times. Here the CDR3 DNA reads TGTGCCAGCAGCGTAGCTACACAGACCCTCTCCTACAATGAGCAGTTCTTC. This gives the protein CASSVATQTLSYNEQFF. This chain joins TRBV9 and TRBJ2-1; D remains ambiguous. V was pared by 0 bases and J by 0 bases, with 13 bases between. The germline V gene has CDR1 SGDLS and CDR2 YYNGEE. The CDR3 runs to 17 residues. The full variable domain, completed using reference TRBV9 and TRBJ2-1, is DSGVTQTPKHLITATGQRVTLRCSPRSGDLSVYWYQQSLDQGLQFLIQYYNGEERAKGNILERFSAQQFPDLHSELNLSSLELGDSALYFCASSVATQTLSYNEQFFGPGTRLTVL.

This clonotype was seen a few times. The chain carries TRBV9 and TRBJ2-7; D may be TRBD1 or TRBD2 (5 bases each). With 3 bases removed from V and 3 bases from J, the gap between germline ends came to 16 bases. Germline V gives CDR1 SGDLS, CDR2 YYNGEE. CDR3 length: 15 residues. The CDR3 here is CASSAPGPKHYEQYF. CDR3 coding DNA: TGTGCCAGCAGCGCCCCGGGACCGAAGCACTACGAGCAGTACTTC.

The sample holds many counts of this clonotype. The chain has TRBV27 and TRBJ1-2; tentative D call: TRBD1 (5 bases). This CDR3 is 18 amino acids long. Germline CDR1 reads MNHEY; CDR2 reads SMNVEV (reference sequence). Trimming pared 5 bases from V and 4 bases from J, leaving 26 bases between. CDR3 bases: TGTGCCAGCAGTCCCCAGATGGGGCTCCGGGTTACTGGCTATGGCTACACCTTC. Protein: CASSPQMGLRVTGYGYTF.

This clonotype was counted ten times or more. This chain uses TRBV10-2 with TRBJ1-1, with D tentatively TRBD1 (5 bases). This CDR3 is built from 15 residues. Trimming cost V 2 bases and J 1 base, with 11 bases left between them. The germline V gene has CDR1 WSHSY and CDR2 SAAADI. In DNA form, the CDR3 reads TGCGCCAGCAGTGAGCAGGGATTGGAGAACACTGAAGCTTTCTTT. Amino acid sequence: CASSEQGLENTEAFF.

This rearrangement joins TRBV7-9 to TRBJ2-7; 10 nucleotides align to TRBD1. V was pared by 4 bases and J by 1 base, with 4 bases of the junction left unmatched. CDR1 SEHNR and CDR2 FQNEAQ come from the germline V gene (reference sequence). This CDR3 is 15 amino acids long. The CDR3 is CASSSAGQGSYEQYF. The DNA of the CDR3 is TGTGCCAGCAGCTCCGCGGGACAGGGGTCCTACGAGCAGTACTTC.

This clonotype was detected many times. This chain joins TRBV6-6 and TRBJ2-1; a weak D match, TRBD1 (5 bases). The CDR3 runs to 13 residues. V lost 7 bases, J lost 7 bases, and 14 bases lay in between. CDR1 is MNHNY, CDR2 SVGAGI, per germline (reference sequence). CDR3 in amino acids: CASTYQGSNEQFF. The CDR3, as DNA: TGTGCCAGCACCTACCAGGGTTCGAATGAGCAGTTCTTC.

This clonotype was counted at least ten times. The CDR3, as DNA: TGTGCCAGCAGCAAAGTTGGCTGGACGGTCTCCTACGAGCAGTACTTC. Its protein is CASSKVGWTVSYEQYF. V usage is TRBV21-1 and J usage is TRBJ2-7. TRBV21-1 is designated a pseudogene. The CDR3 sequence is 16 residues long.

The chain couples TRBV20-1 to TRBJ2-2; the match to TRBD2 covers 8 bases. Per germline, CDR1 DFQATT and CDR2 SNEGSKA (reference sequence). V lost 0 bases to trimming and J lost 5 bases; unmatched junction nucleotides: 8. This CDR3 spans 16 amino acids. CDR3 DNA sequence: TGCAGTGCTAGAGATTCCCAAGCGGGGGCGACCGGGGAGCTGTTTTTT. This sequence encodes CSARDSQAGATGELFF.

This clonotype was counted a few times. J is TRBJ1-1 and V is TRBV6-1; D uncertain. This CDR3 has 13 residues. Germline CDR1 is MNHNS and CDR2 is SASEGT. The V gene lost 8 bases and the J gene lost 0 bases, with 10 bases spanning the gap. In nucleotides, the CDR3 is TGTGCCAGCGGTCAGATCATGAACACTGAAGCTTTCTTT. Protein: CASGQIMNTEAFF.

V gene TRBV9 combines with J gene TRBJ2-5; D gene unclear. Germline CDR1 and CDR2: SGDLS and YYNGEE. V was clipped by 2 bases and J by 3 bases, with 8 bases between them. The CDR3 runs 13 residues. The CDR3 region has the DNA TGTGCCAGCAGCGTGGGAATGAAAGAGACCCAGTACTTC. Protein product: CASSVGMKETQYF.

This clonotype was observed at least ten times. The chain carries TRBV5-5 and TRBJ2-3, with 7 bases fitting TRBD1. Germline lookup yields CDR1 SGHKS and CDR2 YYEKEE (reference sequence). The CDR3 has 15 amino acids. Germline trimming cut 3 bases from V and 4 bases from J; bases unmatched to any gene: 8. CDR3 protein: CASSSWTGRPDTQYF. The CDR3 coding sequence is TGTGCCAGCAGCTCGTGGACAGGCCGCCCAGATACGCAGTATTTT.

This clonotype occurred many times. The junction departs from germline at one end; a sequencing error may be responsible. The rearrangement uses TRBV11-2 and TRBJ2-1; 9 bases match TRBD1. CDR3 length: 13 amino acids. Germline loops: CDR1 SGHAT, CDR2 FQNNGV. CDR3 sequence (DNA): TGTGCCAGCAGCCAACCCACAGGGGGCGATGGGGTCTTC. Translating it yields CASSQPTGGDGVF.

The rearrangement links TRBV7-8 to TRBJ2-7; 10 nucleotides match TRBD1. Germline assignment: CDR1 SGHVS and CDR2 FQNEAQ. Trimming at V came to 5 bases and at J to 6 bases, leaving 4 bases not matched to a gene. The CDR3 runs to 13 residues. Here the CDR3 DNA reads TGTGCCAGCAGCCAGACAGGGGGCTCCGAGCAGTACTTC. Amino acid sequence: CASSQTGGSEQYF.

This clonotype appeared many times. The rearrangement joins TRBV15 to TRBJ1-2; no firm D call. The ends were cut back, 1 base at V and 5 bases at J, with 14 bases in the middle. Per the germline V gene, CDR1 is LNHNV and CDR2 is YYDKDF (reference sequence). CDR3 size: 15 residues. CDR3 sequence: CATSRGFADYYGYTF. In DNA, the CDR3 is TGTGCCACCAGCAGAGGCTTCGCAGACTATTATGGCTACACCTTC. Looking up the rest from reference TRBV15 and TRBJ1-2 gives the full variable domain: DAMVIQNPRYQVTQFGKPVTLSCSQTLNHNVMYWYQQKSSQAPKLLFHYYDKDFNNEADTPDNFQSRRPNTSFCFLDIRSPGLGDTAMYLCATSRGFADYYGYTFGSGTRLTVV.

Concerning this clonotype: Since a much larger clone is just one base distant, this may be a read error. This chain links TRBV4-1 with TRBJ2-3; 9 nucleotides align to TRBD1. Trimming cost V 3 bases and J 5 bases; bases outside gene matches: 12. Germline loops: CDR1 MGHRA, CDR2 YSYEKL. This CDR3 region has 17 residues. In nucleotides, the CDR3 is TGCGCCAGCAGCCAGTCGGCCGGGACAGGGTTAGGAGATACGCAGTATTTT. Translation: CASSQSAGTGLGDTQYF.

This clonotype appeared many times. CDR3 sequence (DNA): TGCAGTGCTCCGCTTACGCCGAGGGGCGTCCCCCTCCACTTT. This encodes CSAPLTPRGVPLHF. J is TRBJ1-6 and V is TRBV20-1, with D maybe TRBD1 (5 bases). The V and J ends lost 5 bases and 13 bases respectively, with 21 bases between them. The CDR3 is 14 residues long. The V gene's germline CDR1 is DFQATT and CDR2 SNEGSKA (reference sequence).

This clonotype was seen repeatedly, ten times or more. DNA for the CDR3: TGTGCCATCAGTTCAGGGGGCAGAGAGCAGTACTTC. It translates to CAISSGGREQYF. The rearrangement joins TRBV10-3 to TRBJ2-7; TRBD1 agrees at 8 bases. This CDR3 has 12 residues. Unmatched junction bases numbered 4, after V lost 5 bases and J lost 7 bases. Germline assignment: CDR1 ENHRY and CDR2 SYGVKD.

There are many counts of this clonotype. This chain uses TRBV10-1 with TRBJ2-7; possible D gene TRBD1, 6 bases. V was trimmed by 6 bases and J by 6 bases, leaving 15 bases between them. Germline CDR1 WNHNN, CDR2 SYGVQD (reference sequence). The CDR3 sequence is 13 residues long. Written as DNA, the CDR3 is TGCGCCAGCAGACAGGGTAATCAAGGCGAGCAGTACTTC. Translating gives CASRQGNQGEQYF.

This clonotype is deemed medium-sized. This rearrangement joins TRBV7-8 to TRBJ2-7; the D is unclear. Germline V gene data show CDR1 as SGHVS and CDR2 as FQNEAQ. Trimming left V 3 bases short and J 4 bases short, with 10 bases between. CDR3 size: 13 residues. Here the CDR3 reads CASSFVIGYEQYF. CDR3 nucleotides: TGTGCCAGCAGCTTCGTCATCGGGTACGAGCAGTACTTC.

This clonotype was counted only a few times. The J gene is TRBJ2-6, the V gene TRBV9, with D uncertain. The CDR3 consists of 14 residues. CDR1 SGDLS and CDR2 YYNGEE come from the germline V gene. V was clipped by 5 bases and J by 0 bases, with 6 bases between them. Here the CDR3 DNA reads TGTGCCAGCAGTGGCGCCTCTGGGGCCAACGTCCTGACTTTC. This codes for CASSGASGANVLTF.